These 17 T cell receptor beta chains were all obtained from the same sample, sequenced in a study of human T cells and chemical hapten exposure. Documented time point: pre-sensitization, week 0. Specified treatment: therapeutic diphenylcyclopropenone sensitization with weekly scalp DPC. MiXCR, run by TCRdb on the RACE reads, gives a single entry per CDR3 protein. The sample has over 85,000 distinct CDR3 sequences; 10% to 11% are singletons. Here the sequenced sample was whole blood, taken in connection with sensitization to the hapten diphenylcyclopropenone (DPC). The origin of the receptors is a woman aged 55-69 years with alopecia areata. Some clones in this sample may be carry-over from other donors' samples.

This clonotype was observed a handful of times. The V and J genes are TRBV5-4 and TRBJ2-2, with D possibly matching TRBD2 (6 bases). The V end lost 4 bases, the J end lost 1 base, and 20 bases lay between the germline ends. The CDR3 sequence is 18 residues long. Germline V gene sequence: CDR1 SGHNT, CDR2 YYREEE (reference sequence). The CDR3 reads CASSPRFVDYLNTGELFF. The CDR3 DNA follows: TGTGCCAGCAGCCCTCGGTTCGTGGACTACTTGAACACCGGGGAGCTGTTTTTT.

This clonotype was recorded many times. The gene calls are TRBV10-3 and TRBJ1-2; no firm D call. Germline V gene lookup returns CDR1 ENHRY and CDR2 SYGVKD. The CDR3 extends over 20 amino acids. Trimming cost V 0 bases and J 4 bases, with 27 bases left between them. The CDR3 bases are TGTGCCATCAGTGAGTCCCTTATTCGGGCAGGACGCGGGAATATCTATGGCTACACCTTC. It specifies CAISESLIRAGRGNIYGYTF.

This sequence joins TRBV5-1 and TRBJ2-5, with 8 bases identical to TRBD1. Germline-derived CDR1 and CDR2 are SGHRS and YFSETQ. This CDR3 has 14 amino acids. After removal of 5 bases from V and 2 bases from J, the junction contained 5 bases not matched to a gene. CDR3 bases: TGCGCCAGCAGTCCAACAGGGGGACAAGAGACCCAGTACTTC. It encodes CASSPTGGQETQYF. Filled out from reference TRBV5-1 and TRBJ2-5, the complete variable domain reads KAGVTQTPRYLIKTRGQQVTLSCSPISGHRSVSWYQQTPGQGLQFLFEYFSETQRNKGNFPGRFSGRQFSNSRSEMNVSTLELGDSALYLCASSPTGGQETQYFGPGTRLLVL.

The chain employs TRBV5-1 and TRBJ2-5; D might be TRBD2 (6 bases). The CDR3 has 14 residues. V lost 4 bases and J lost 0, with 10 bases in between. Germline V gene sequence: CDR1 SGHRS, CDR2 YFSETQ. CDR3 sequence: CASSGDSYQETQYF. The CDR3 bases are TGCGCCAGCAGCGGGGACTCTTACCAAGAGACCCAGTACTTC.

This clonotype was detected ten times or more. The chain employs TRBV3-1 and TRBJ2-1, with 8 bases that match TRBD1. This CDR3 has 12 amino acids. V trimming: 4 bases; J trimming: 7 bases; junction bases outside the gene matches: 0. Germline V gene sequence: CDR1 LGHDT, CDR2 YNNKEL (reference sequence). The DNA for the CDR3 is TGTGCCAGCAGCCGACAGGGGAATGAGCAGTTCTTC. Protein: CASSRQGNEQFF.

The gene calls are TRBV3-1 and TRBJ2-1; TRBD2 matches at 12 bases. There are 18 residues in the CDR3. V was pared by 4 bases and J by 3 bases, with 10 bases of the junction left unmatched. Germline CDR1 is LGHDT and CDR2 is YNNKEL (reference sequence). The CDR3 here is CASSRDELAGGHYNEQFF. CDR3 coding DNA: TGTGCCAGCAGCCGCGACGAACTAGCGGGGGGACACTACAATGAGCAGTTCTTC.

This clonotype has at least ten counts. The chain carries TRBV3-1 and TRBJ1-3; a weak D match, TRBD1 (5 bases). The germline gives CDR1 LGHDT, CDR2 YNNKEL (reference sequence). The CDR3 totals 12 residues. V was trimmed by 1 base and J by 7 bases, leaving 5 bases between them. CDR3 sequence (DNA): TGTGCCAGCAGCCAAGCAGGGAACACCATATATTTT. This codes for CASSQAGNTIYF.

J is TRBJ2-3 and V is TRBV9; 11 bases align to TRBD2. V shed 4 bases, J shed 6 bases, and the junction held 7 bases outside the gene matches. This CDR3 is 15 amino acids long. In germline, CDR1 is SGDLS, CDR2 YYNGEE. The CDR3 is CASSPSGGPSDTQYF. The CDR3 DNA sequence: TGTGCCAGCAGCCCTAGCGGGGGGCCGTCCGATACGCAGTATTTT.

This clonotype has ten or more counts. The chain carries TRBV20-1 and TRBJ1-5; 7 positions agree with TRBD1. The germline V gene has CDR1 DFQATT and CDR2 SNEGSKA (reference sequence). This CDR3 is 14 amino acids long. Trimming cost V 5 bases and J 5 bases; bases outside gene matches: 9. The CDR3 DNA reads TGCAGTGCTCCCCAGGGGGGACTTTATCAGCCCCAGCATTTT. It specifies CSAPQGGLYQPQHF.

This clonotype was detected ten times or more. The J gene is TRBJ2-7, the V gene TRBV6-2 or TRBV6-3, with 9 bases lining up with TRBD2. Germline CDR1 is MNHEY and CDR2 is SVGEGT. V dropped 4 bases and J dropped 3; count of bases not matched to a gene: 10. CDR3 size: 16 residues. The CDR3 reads CASSSPGLADIYEQYF. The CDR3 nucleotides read TGTGCCAGCAGTTCCCCGGGACTAGCCGATATCTACGAGCAGTACTTC.

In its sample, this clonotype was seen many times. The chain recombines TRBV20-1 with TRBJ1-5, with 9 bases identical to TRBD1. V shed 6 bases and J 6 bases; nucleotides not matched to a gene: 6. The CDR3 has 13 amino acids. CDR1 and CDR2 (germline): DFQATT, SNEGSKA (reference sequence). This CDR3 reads CSAARTGVQPQHF. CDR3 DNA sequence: TGCAGTGCGGCACGGACAGGGGTTCAGCCCCAGCATTTT.

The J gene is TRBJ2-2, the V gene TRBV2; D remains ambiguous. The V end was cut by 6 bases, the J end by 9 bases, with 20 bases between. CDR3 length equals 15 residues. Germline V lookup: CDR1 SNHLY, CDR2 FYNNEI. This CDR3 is CASRAPGRGTRELFF. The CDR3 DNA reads TGTGCCAGCAGGGCTCCGGGCCGAGGAACCCGGGAGCTGTTTTTT.

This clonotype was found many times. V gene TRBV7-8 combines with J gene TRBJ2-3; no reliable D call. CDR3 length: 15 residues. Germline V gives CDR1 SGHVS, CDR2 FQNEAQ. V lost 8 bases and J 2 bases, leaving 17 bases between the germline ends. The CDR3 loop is CASFMTSRITDTQYF. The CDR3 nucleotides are TGTGCCAGCTTCATGACGAGCAGGATCACAGATACGCAGTATTTT.

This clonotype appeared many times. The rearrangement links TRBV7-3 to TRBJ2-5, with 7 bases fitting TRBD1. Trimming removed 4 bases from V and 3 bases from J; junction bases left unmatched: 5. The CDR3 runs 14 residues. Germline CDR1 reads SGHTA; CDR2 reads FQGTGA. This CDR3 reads CASSSGTAEETQYF. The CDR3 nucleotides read TGTGCCAGCAGCTCCGGGACAGCAGAAGAGACCCAGTACTTC.

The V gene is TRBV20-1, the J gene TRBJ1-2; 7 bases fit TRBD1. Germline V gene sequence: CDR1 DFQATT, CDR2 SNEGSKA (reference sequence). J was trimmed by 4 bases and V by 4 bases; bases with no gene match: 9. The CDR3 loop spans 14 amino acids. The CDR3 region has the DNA TGCAGTGCTATCACAGGGGACGGTGTCTATGGCTACACCTTC. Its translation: CSAITGDGVYGYTF.

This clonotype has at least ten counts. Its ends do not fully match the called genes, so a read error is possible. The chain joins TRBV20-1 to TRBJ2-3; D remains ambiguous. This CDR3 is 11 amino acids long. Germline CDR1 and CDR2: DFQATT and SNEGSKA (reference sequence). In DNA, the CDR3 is TGCAGTGCTCGAGACTCAAATACGCAGTATTTT. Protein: CSARDSNTQYF.

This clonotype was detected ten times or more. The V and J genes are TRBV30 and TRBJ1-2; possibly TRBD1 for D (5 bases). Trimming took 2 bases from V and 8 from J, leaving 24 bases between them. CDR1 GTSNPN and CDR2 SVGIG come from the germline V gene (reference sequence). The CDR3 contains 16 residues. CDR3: CAWSRYRDRRFGGYTF. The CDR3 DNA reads TGTGCCTGGAGTCGATACCGGGACCGCCGTTTTGGGGGCTACACCTTC.